A single sample gave rise to the 8 T cell receptor beta chains below, sequenced in a study of cytomegalovirus exposure and HLA in healthy donors. In the PCR, 60 Vbeta and 13 Jbeta primers were used. Profiled with immunoSEQ multiplex PCR; TCRdb holds only in-frame clones, not every one. The data contain about 110,000 clones, around three quarters of them singletons. The sample consisted of PBMCs. The receptors stem from a male donor in good health and CMV-seronegative.

The rearrangement joins TRBV5-4 to TRBJ1-5; TRBD1 is a possible D gene (5 bases). Germline V gene sequence: CDR1 SGHNT, CDR2 YYREEE (reference sequence). V shed 0 bases and J shed 3 bases, with 7 bases lying between them. The CDR3 extends over 14 amino acids. This chain's CDR3 is CASSLGGVNQPQHF. The CDR3 DNA sequence: TGTGCCAGCAGCTTGGGGGGGGTCAATCAGCCCCAGCATTTT.

The chain carries TRBV7-8 and TRBJ2-1; 9 bases map to TRBD1. The germline V gene has CDR1 SGHVS and CDR2 FQNEAQ. CDR3 size: 16 residues. V gave up 5 bases and J gave up 6 bases; unmatched junction bases: 11. The CDR3 here is CASSVRQGGYRNEQFF. Here the CDR3 DNA reads TGTGCCAGCAGCGTGAGACAGGGGGGTTACCGCAATGAGCAGTTCTTC.

The chain recombines TRBV5-4 with TRBJ2-5; 7 bases are a match to TRBD2. Germline lookup yields CDR1 SGHNT and CDR2 YYREEE (reference sequence). The CDR3 totals 11 residues. The CDR3 sequence: CAGASGETQYF. The CDR3 nucleotides read TGTGCAGGGGCTAGCGGAGAGACCCAGTACTTC.

Written as DNA, the CDR3 is TGTGCCTGGAGTTCAAGGGGCCGATACACTGAAGCTTTCTTT. Its translation: CAWSSRGRYTEAFF. The genes are TRBV30 and TRBJ1-1; a weak D match, TRBD1 (5 bases). This CDR3 has 14 amino acids. The V end lost 2 bases, the J end lost 3 bases, and 13 bases lay between the germline ends. Per the germline V gene, CDR1 is GTSNPN and CDR2 is SVGIG (reference sequence).

The chain has TRBV29-1 and TRBJ2-7; TRBD1 agrees at 8 bases. The CDR3 runs 13 residues. With 3 bases clipped from V and 9 bases from J, the junction kept 10 bases outside the gene matches. Germline V gene lookup returns CDR1 SQVTM and CDR2 ANQGSEA. CDR3 region: CSVDGTGALGQYF. The CDR3 region has the DNA TGCAGCGTTGACGGGACAGGTGCCCTGGGGCAGTACTTC.

V and J are TRBV28 and TRBJ2-2; 8 bases are shared with TRBD1. V was pared by 8 bases and J by 6 bases, with 2 bases of the junction left unmatched. The CDR3 sequence is 12 residues long. The germline V gene encodes CDR1 MDHEN and CDR2 SYDVKM. Here the CDR3 DNA reads TGTGCCAGCCAGGGGGCGGCCGGGGAGCTGTTTTTT. Translated: CASQGAAGELFF.

A few counts support this clone. The chain is built from TRBV14 and TRBJ2-1, with 10 bases matching TRBD2. Per germline, CDR1 SGHDN and CDR2 FVKESK. This CDR3 has 18 residues. The V gene end was trimmed by 0 bases and the J gene end by 3 bases; junction bases not matched to a gene: 8. CDR3 bases: TGTGCCAGCAGCCAAGATTTAACTAGCGGGGCGTACTACAATGAGCAGTTCTTC. Protein sequence: CASSQDLTSGAYYNEQFF.

This rearrangement joins TRBV6-5 to TRBJ2-7, with 9 bases fitting TRBD2. CDR3 length: 15 amino acids. Germline lookup yields CDR1 MNHEY and CDR2 SVGAGI. V gave up 5 bases and J gave up 2 bases; unmatched junction bases: 7. As DNA, the CDR3 is TGTGCCAGCAGTCCTAAGGCTAGCGGGACCTACGAGCAGTACTTC. Translating gives CASSPKASGTYEQYF.